One and the same sample provided the 2 T cell receptor beta chains below, sequenced in a study of blood T cells in healthy people across ages. Together with a sample-barcoded 5' primer, a J-beta primer mix was included in a second PCR lasting roughly 6 to 12 cycles. TCRdb processed the 5' RACE reads anew with MiXCR; each CDR3 protein has one entry. The table has about 1.6 million distinct CDR3 sequences, around 35% seen once. Sequences were obtained from blood. These receptors all stem from a woman aged 30 to 39 in good health.

The chain is built from TRBV20-1 and TRBJ2-7; perhaps TRBD2 as D (6 bases). The V end lost 1 base, the J end lost 3 bases, and 10 bases lay between the germline ends. The CDR3 is 13 amino acids. CDR1 and CDR2 from the germline V gene are DFQATT and SNEGSKA (reference sequence). CDR3 sequence (DNA): TGCAGTGCTAGAGGGGACTGGCACTACGAGCAGTACTTC. Translating it yields CSARGDWHYEQYF.

The CDR3: CASSPQGRGVRQETQYF. In nucleotides, the CDR3 is TGTGCCAGCAGCCCTCAGGGGCGGGGGGTACGACAAGAGACCCAGTACTTC. The V call is TRBV7-3, the J call TRBJ2-5; TRBD2 agrees at 8 bases. Germline values: CDR1 SGHTA, CDR2 FQGTGA. V was pared by 5 bases and J by 2 bases, with 13 bases of the junction left unmatched. The CDR3 is 17 amino acids.